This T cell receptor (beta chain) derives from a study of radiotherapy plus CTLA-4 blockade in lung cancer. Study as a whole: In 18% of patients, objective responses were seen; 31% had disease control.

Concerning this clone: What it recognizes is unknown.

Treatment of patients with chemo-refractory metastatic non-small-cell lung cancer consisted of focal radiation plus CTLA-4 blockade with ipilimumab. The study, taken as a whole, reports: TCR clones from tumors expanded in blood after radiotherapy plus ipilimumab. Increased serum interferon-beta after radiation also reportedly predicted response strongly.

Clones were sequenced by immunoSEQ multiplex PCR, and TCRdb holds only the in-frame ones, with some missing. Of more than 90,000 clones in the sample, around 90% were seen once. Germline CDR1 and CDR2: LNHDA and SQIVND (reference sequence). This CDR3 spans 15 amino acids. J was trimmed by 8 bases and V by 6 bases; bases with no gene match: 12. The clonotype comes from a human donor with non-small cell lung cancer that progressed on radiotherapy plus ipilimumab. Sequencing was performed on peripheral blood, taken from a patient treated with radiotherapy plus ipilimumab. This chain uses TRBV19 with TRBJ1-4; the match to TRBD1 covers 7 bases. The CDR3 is CASRTRGQEEEKLFF. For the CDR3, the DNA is TGTGCCAGTAGGACCCGAGGACAGGAAGAAGAAAAACTGTTTTTT.